The 6 T cell receptor beta chains below were found in one sample sequenced in a study of blood T cell repertoires in COVID-19. Profiled with immunoSEQ multiplex PCR; TCRdb holds only in-frame clones, not every one. Here the sample spans a few hundred thousand clones, 86% being singletons. Material: peripheral blood. Receptor source: a woman aged 25-40 years with active or convalescent COVID-19.

The chain joins TRBV9 to TRBJ2-1; the match to TRBD2 covers 8 bases. After removal of 4 bases from V and 11 bases from J, the junction contained 20 bases not matched to a gene. The CDR3 covers 17 residues. Germline V lookup: CDR1 SGDLS, CDR2 YYNGEE. The CDR3 DNA is TGTGCCAGCAGCCCCGCCCCCGGGGGGGTAATGGGTGTTCAGCAGTTCTTC. Its translation: CASSPAPGGVMGVQQFF. The complete variable domain, with remaining parts taken from reference TRBV9 and TRBJ2-1, reads DSGVTQTPKHLITATGQRVTLRCSPRSGDLSVYWYQQSLDQGLQFLIQYYNGEERAKGNILERFSAQQFPDLHSELNLSSLELGDSALYFCASSPAPGGVMGVQQFFGPGTRLTVL.

This rearrangement joins TRBV10-2 to TRBJ2-3; 13 bases align to TRBD2. Germline lookup yields CDR1 WSHSY and CDR2 SAAADI. The CDR3 loop spans 16 amino acids. V lost 5 bases to trimming and J lost 3 bases; unmatched junction nucleotides: 5. The CDR3: CASSFPGLAGTDTQYF. CDR3 DNA sequence: TGCGCCAGCAGTTTCCCGGGACTAGCGGGGACAGATACGCAGTATTTT.

The chain links TRBV28 to TRBJ1-6, with D unresolved. The CDR3 sequence is 14 residues long. CDR1 and CDR2 (germline): MDHEN, SYDVKM. Trimming left V 6 bases short and J 0 bases short, with 6 bases between. The CDR3 DNA is TGTGCCAGCAGAGGGAGCTCCTATAATTCACCCCTCCACTTT. This codes for CASRGSSYNSPLHF.

The CDR3 here is CASSSDKISTDTQYF. The CDR3 DNA reads TGTGCCAGCTCGTCCGACAAGATTAGCACAGATACGCAGTATTTT. The V call is TRBV18, the J call TRBJ2-3; D ambiguous. This CDR3 has 15 amino acids. Germline V gives CDR1 KGHSH, CDR2 LQKENI. V dropped 6 bases and J dropped 0 bases, with 13 bases sitting between them.

This clone was counted a few times. The sample holds other DNA sequences that translate to the same CDR3. The gene calls are TRBV10-3 and TRBJ1-1, with 7 bases fitting TRBD1. There are 13 residues in the CDR3. The V segment lost 6 bases and the J segment 0 bases; nucleotides outside the gene matches: 1. Per germline, CDR1 ENHRY and CDR2 SYGVKD. The CDR3 reads CAIRGTVNTEAFF. CDR3 in DNA: TGTGCCATCAGAGGGACAGTGAACACTGAAGCTTTCTTT.

The chain combines TRBV7-2 with TRBJ1-1; D gene ambiguous. CDR1 and CDR2 (germline): SGHTA, FQGNSA. Between the trimmed V and J ends, which lost 0 bases and 3 bases, there was a span of 5 bases. CDR3 length: 13 residues. The CDR3 protein is CASSLARYTEAFF. DNA of the CDR3: TGTGCCAGCAGCTTAGCGAGGTACACTGAAGCTTTCTTT. Full variable domain (missing parts from reference TRBV7-2 and TRBJ1-1): GAGVSQSPSNKVTEKGKDVELRCDPISGHTALYWYRQSLGQGLEFLIYFQGNSAPDKSGLPSDRFSAERTGGSVSTLTIQRTQQEDSAVYLCASSLARYTEAFFGQGTRLTVV.